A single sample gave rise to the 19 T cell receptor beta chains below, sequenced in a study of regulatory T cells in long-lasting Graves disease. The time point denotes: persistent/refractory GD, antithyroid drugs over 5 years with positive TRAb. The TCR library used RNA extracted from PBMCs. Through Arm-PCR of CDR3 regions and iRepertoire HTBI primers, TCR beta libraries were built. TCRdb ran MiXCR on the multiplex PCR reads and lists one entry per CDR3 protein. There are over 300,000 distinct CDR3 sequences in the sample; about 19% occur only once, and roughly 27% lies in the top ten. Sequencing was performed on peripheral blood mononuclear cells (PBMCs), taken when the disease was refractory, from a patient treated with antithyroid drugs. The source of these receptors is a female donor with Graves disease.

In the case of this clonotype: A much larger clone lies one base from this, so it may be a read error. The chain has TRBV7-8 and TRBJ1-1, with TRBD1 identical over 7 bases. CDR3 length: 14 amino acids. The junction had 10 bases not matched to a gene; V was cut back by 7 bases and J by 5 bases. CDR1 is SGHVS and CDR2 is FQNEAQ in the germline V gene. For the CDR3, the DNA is TGTGCCAGCATCGACCCGAGGGGGCTTACTGAAGCTTTCTTT. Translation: CASIDPRGLTEAFF.

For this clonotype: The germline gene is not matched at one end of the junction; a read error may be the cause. CDR3: CSVGGSEYTETFF. The CDR3 DNA reads as TGCAGCGTTGGAGGGTCCGAGTACACTGAAACTTTCTTT. The chain is built from TRBV29-1 and TRBJ1-1; D remains unclear. Germline assignment: CDR1 SQVTM and CDR2 ANQGSEA. This CDR3 has 13 residues. Full variable domain (rest looked up from reference TRBV29-1 and TRBJ1-1): SAVISQKPSRDICQRGTSLTIQCQVDSQVTMMFWYRQQPGQSLTLIATANQGSEATYESGFVIDKFPISRPNLTFSTLTVSNMSPEDSSIYLCSVGGSEYTETFFGQGTRLTVV.

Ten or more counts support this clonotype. CDR3 sequence: CASSYRTAARGAGYTF. The DNA of the CDR3 is TGTGCCAGCAGTTACCGGACGGCAGCAAGGGGGGCCGGCTACACCTTC. The V gene is TRBV6-5, the J gene TRBJ1-2; weak D call: TRBD1 (6 bases). The V end lost 2 bases, the J end lost 8 bases, and 21 bases lay between the germline ends. Germline lookup yields CDR1 MNHEY and CDR2 SVGAGI. The CDR3 is made up of 16 amino acids.

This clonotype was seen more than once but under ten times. As DNA, the CDR3 is TGTGCCAGCAAGCCCACAGGGGGGGGTGACTATGGCTACACCTTC. Translated, it gives CASKPTGGGDYGYTF. This chain links TRBV6-1 with TRBJ1-2; TRBD1 agrees at 8 bases. The trim removed 7 bases at V and 3 bases at J, leaving 10 bases unmatched. The CDR3 covers 15 residues. Germline loops: CDR1 MNHNS, CDR2 SASEGT.

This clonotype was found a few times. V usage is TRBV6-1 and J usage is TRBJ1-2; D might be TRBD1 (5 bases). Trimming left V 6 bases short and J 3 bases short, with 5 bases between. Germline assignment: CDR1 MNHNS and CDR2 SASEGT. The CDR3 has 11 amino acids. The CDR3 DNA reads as TGTGCCAGCAGGGGGGACTATGGCTACACCTTC. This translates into CASRGDYGYTF.

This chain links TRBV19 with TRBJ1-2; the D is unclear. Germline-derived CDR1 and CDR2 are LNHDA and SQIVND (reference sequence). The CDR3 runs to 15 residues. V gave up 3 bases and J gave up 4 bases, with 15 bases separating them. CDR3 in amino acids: CASSILSISGYGYTF. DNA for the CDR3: TGTGCCAGTAGTATTTTATCTATCTCGGGCTATGGCTACACCTTC.

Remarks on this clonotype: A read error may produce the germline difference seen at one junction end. CDR3 in amino acids: CASSPERQPNYEQHF. CDR3 coding DNA: TGTGCCAGCAGCCCCGAAAGACAGCCTAACTACGAGCAGCACTTC. The chain recombines TRBV7-2 with TRBJ2-7, with a possible D match to TRBD1 (5 bases). From germline, CDR1 is SGHTA and CDR2 FQGNSA. The CDR3 spans 15 residues.

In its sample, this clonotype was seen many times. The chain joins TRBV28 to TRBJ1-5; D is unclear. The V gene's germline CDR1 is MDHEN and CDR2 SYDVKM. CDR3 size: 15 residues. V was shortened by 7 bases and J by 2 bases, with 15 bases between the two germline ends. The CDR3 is CASNAMGSRNQPQHF. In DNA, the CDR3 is TGTGCCAGCAATGCCATGGGCAGCCGCAATCAGCCCCAGCATTTT.

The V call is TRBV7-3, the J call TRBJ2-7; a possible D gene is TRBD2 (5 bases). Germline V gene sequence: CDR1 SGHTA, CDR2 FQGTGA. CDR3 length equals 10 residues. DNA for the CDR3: TGTGAAGTTCGGGACTACGAGCAGTACTTC. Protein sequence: CEVRDYEQYF.

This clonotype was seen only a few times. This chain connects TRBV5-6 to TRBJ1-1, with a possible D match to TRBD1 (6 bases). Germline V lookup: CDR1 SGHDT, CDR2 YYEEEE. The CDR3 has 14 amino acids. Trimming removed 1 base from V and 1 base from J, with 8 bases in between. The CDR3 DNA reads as TGTGCCAGCAGCTTGCAGGGGCCGAACACTGAAGCTTTCTTT. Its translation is CASSLQGPNTEAFF.

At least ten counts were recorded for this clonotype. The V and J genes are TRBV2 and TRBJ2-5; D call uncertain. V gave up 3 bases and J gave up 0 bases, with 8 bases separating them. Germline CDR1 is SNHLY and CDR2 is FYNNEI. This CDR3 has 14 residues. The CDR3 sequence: CASSDGRYQETQYF. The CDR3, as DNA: TGTGCCAGCAGTGATGGCAGGTACCAAGAGACCCAGTACTTC.

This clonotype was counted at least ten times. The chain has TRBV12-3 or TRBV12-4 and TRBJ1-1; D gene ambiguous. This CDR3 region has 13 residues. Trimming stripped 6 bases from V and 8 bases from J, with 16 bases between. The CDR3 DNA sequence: TGTGCCAGCAGCCCGCGGTGGGGATGGGAAGCTTTCTTT. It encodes CASSPRWGWEAFF.

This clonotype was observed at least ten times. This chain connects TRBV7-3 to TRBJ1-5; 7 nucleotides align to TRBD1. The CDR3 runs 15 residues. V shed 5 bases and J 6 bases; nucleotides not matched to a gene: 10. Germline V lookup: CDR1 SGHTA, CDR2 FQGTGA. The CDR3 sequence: CASSLGPGGGQPQHF. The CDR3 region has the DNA TGTGCCAGCAGCCTCGGACCAGGGGGGGGTCAGCCCCAGCATTTT.

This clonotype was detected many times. The CDR3 bases are TGCGCCAGCAGCTCAACGACAGGGAAAGAAAAACTGTTTTTT. As protein: CASSSTTGKEKLFF. The chain joins TRBV5-1 to TRBJ1-4, with 7 bases that match TRBD1. J lost 8 bases, V lost 3 bases, and 7 bases had no gene match. The CDR3 runs 14 residues. Germline CDR1 is SGHRS and CDR2 is YFSETQ. The full variable domain, in which reference TRBV5-1 and TRBJ1-4 provide the parts outside the CDR3, is KAGVTQTPRYLIKTRGQQVTLSCSPISGHRSVSWYQQTPGQGLQFLFEYFSETQRNKGNFPGRFSGRQFSNSRSEMNVSTLELGDSALYLCASSSTTGKEKLFFGSGTQLSVL.

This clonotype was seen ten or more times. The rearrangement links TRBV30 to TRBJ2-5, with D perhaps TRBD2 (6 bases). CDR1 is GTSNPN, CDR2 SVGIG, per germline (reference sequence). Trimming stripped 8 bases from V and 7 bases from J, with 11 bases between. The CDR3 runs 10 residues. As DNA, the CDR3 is TGTGCCGGGGGGACCCGGACCCAGTACTTC. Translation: CAGGTRTQYF.

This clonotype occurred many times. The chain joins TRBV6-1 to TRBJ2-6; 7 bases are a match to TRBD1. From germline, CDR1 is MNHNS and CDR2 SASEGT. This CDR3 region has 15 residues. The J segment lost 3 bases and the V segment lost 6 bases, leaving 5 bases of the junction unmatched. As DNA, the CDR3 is TGTGCCAGCAGACCACAGGGGATTGGGGCCAACGTCCTGACTTTC. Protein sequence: CASRPQGIGANVLTF.

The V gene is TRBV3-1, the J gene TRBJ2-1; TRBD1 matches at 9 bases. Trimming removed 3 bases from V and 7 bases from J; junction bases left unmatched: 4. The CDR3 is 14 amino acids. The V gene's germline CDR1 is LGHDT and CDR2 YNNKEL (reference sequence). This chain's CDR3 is CASSQDRGMNEQFF. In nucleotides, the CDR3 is TGTGCCAGCAGCCAGGACAGGGGCATGAATGAGCAGTTCTTC.

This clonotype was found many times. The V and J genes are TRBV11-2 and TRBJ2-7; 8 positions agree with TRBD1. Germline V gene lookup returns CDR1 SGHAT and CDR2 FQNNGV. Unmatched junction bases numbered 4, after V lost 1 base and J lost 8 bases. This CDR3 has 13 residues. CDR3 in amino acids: CASSLGGQGQQYF. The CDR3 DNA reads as TGTGCCAGCAGCTTAGGCGGACAGGGTCAGCAGTACTTC.

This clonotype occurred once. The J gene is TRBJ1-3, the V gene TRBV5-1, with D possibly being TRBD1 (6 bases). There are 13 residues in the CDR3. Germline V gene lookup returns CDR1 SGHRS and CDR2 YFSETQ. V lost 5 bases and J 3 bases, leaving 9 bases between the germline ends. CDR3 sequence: CASSGGRGNTIYF. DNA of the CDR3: TGCGCCAGCAGTGGGGGCCGTGGAAACACCATATATTTT.